The rows below give T cell receptor beta chains drawn from one sample of a study of cytomegalovirus exposure and HLA in healthy donors. This table comes from immunoSEQ multiplex PCR, and its TCRdb copy is limited to in-frame clones, with some not included. Of roughly 66,000 clones in the sample, roughly two thirds are singletons; the top ten hold 3% to 3.5%. Sequenced: PBMCs. The source is a woman aged 45 to 65 in good health and CMV-seronegative. CDR3s leave out the opening cysteine and the closing phenylalanine or tryptophan.

>TRBV5-4|13
ASSQAGTGDEKLF
>TRBV9|11
ASRRQGEETQY
>TRBV2|14
ASSGRPGVMNTEAF
>TRBV6-5|11
ASSYGREGWQF
>TRBV28|10
ASSYQGDGYT
>TRBV6-5|11
ASSRGGNQPQH
>TRBV29-1|11
SVRNGQGETQY
>TRBV9|13
ASSRTSGRAGELF
>TRBV5-4|14
ASSDPRGSLSYEQY
>TRBV19|11
ASSVEGEGPQH
>TRBV7-9|13
ASSPRTSGADTQY
>TRBV11-3|13
ASSLTGTSGYEQY
>TRBV19|14
ASSTQRTGSNEKLF
>TRBV11-3|13
ASSLEPGWNYGYT
>TRBV6-5|12
ASSYSGGDTEAF
>TRBV5-1|11
ASSSLGGNEQF
>TRBV27|10
ASSAGLDARF